This T cell receptor beta chain emerged from a study of early T cells in non-severe SARS-CoV-2 infection. Study-level background: The chains were unpaired, and the sequenced material was bulk RNA from unsorted whole blood. Study-wide points: Matching results from VDJdb favored anti-spike CD8 responses, leaving private and CD4 specificities undetected.

This clonotype was observed a few times. What it binds is not known. Attached unique molecular identifiers marked individual cDNA molecules. TCRdb reprocessed the 5' RACE reads with MiXCR, giving one entry per CDR3 protein. The sample contains tens of thousands of distinct CDR3 sequences, more than 12% of which appear only once. The clonotype comes from an adult who was a healthcare worker with PCR-confirmed SARS-CoV-2 infection or an uninfected control (not recorded which). Sequencing used whole blood.

The CDR3 reads CASSLPLGSSGANVLTF. The DNA of the CDR3 is TGTGCCAGCAGCTTACCGCTGGGGAGCTCTGGGGCCAACGTCCTGACTTTC. The chain joins TRBV7-9 to TRBJ2-6; possibly TRBD2 for D (5 bases). The germline V and J ends were trimmed by 2 bases and 0 bases, with 11 bases remaining between them. Looked up from germline, CDR1 is SEHNR and CDR2 is FQNEAQ (reference sequence). The CDR3 runs to 17 residues.